The clone carrying this T cell receptor (beta chain) was counted ten times or more. The target antigen is unknown. This sample was included in a study of T cells in Graves' hyperthyroidism and ophthalmopathy. Broader study findings: Most thyroid clonotypes with frequency above 0.001 were detected in blood.

TCR beta CDR3 regions were amplified from RNA transcripts. HTBI primers drove first-round RT-PCR of the TCR CDR3. A single record per CDR3 protein comes from TCRdb applying MiXCR to the multiplex PCR reads. The table lists more than 40,000 distinct CDR3 sequences, 45% to 50% of them singletons. Newly diagnosed hyperthyroidism, duration under 2 months, in patients aged 18 to 65. Those patients with uncontrolled infection, other autoimmune disease, pregnancy or lactation were excluded. Diagnostic assessment was based on clinical symptoms, serum thyroxine and TRAb, thyroid ultrasound and orbital computed tomography. With V trimmed by 3 bases and J by 1 base, 8 bases remained unmatched. CDR1 is LNHNV, CDR2 YYDKDF, per germline (reference sequence). The CDR3 covers 16 residues.

Sequencing used peripheral blood or thyroid tissue (not recorded which). The clonotype originates from a woman in her forties or fifties with Graves' hyperthyroidism. V is TRBV15 and J is TRBJ2-5; 7 nucleotides line up with TRBD2. DNA for the CDR3: TGTGCCACCAGCAGCGCGATCCTAGCGGCCCAAGAGACCCAGTACTTC. This sequence encodes CATSSAILAAQETQYF.